This T cell receptor (beta chain) appears in the sequencing data of a study of blood T cell repertoires in COVID-19. Whole-study context: COVID-19 samples from acute and convalescent phases originated in the United States, Italy and Spain. Sample material is recorded as cDNA or gDNA derived from T cells, B-cell-depleted T cells, or PBMCs.

Original analysis: Amplified reference gene primers provided the basis for estimating nucleated cell counts. Method: immunoSEQ multiplex PCR; TCRdb's copy keeps in-frame clones and lacks some. The V and J calls and clone size come from that table; D and trimming were worked out from the DNA. The table shows under 9,500 clones, with approximately 91% occurring only once. The source is a woman in her forties or fifties with active COVID-19. Sequenced: peripheral blood.

The CDR3 loop reads CASTVQGWTEAFF. The CDR3 DNA reads TGTGCCAGCACCGTACAGGGATGGACTGAAGCTTTCTTT. The V call is TRBV28, the J call TRBJ1-1; D may be TRBD1 (6 bases). The CDR3 is made up of 13 amino acids. V was cut by 7 bases and J by 5 bases, with 14 bases left in between. Germline values: CDR1 MDHEN, CDR2 SYDVKM. Together with reference TRBV28 and TRBJ1-1, the CDR3 gives the full variable domain: DVKVTQSSRYLVKRTGEKVFLECVQDMDHENMFWYRQDPGLGLRLIYFSYDVKMKEKGDIPEGYSVSREKKERFSLILESASTNQTSMYLCASTVQGWTEAFFGQGTRLTVV.